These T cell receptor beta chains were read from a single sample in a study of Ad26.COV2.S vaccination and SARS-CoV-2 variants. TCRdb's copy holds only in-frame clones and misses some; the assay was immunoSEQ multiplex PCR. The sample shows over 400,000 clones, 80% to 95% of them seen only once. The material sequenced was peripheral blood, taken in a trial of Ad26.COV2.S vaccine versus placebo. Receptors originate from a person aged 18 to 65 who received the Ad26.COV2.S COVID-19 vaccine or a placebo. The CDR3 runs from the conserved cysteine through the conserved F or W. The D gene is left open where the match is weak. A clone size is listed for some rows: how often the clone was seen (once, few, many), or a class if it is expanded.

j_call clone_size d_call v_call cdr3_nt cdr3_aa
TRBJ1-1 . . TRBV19 TGTGCCAGTAGTATAGCTCTGGTGACTGAAGCTTTCTTT CASSIALVTEAFF
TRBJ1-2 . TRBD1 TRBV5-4 TGTGCCAGCAGCCTCCTACAATTACAGGGGGTTTCCTTTGGCTACACCTTC CASSLLQLQGVSFGYTF
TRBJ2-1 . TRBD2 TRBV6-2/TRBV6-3 TGTGCCAGCAGCCCGGGATGGCTAGCGGGGGTCGATGAGCAGTTCTTC CASSPGWLAGVDEQFF
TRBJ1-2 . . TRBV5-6 TGTGCCAGCAGCTTCGATCCGGGAAACTATGGCTACACCTTC CASSFDPGNYGYTF
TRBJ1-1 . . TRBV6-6 TGTGCCAGCAGCCGATTTGCGCAGGGTTCCTTGAACACTGAAGCTTTCTTT CASSRFAQGSLNTEAFF
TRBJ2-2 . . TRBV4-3 TGCGCCAGCAGCCAATCGAGGGCCGGGGAGCTGTTTTTT CASSQSRAGELFF
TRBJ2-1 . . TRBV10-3 TGTGCCATCAGTGACCCAAGCAGGAGGGGACTTAACAATGAGCAGTTCTTC CAISDPSRRGLNNEQFF
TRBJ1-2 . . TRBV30 TGTGCCTGGAGTGATTGGGGGGGCTACACCTTC CAWSDWGGYTF
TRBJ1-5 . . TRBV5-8 TGTGCCAACAGCCCAGACGGACGAACCAATCAGCCCCAGCATTTT CANSPDGRTNQPQHF
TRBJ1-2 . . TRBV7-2 TGTGCCAGCACAGACAGCAATGGGTATGGCTACACCTTC CASTDSNGYGYTF
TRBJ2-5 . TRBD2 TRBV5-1 TGCGCCAGCAGCTTGACCGGGACTAGCGGGTGGGAGACCCAGTACTTC CASSLTGTSGWETQYF
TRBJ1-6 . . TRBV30 TGTGCCTGGAGTGTAAAACAGGTTAATCCTTACTATAATTCACCCCTCCACTTT CAWSVKQVNPYYNSPLHF
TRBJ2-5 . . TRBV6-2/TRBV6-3 TGTGCCAGCAGTTGGATAGGGGAGACCCAGTACTTC CASSWIGETQYF
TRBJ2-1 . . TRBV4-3 TGCGCCAGCAGCCAAGCCCCTCCGGGGGTTAGGTATGAGCAGTTCTTC CASSQAPPGVRYEQFF
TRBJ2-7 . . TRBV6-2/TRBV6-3 TGTGCCAGCAGTTACGGTCCTTCCTACGAGCAGTACTTC CASSYGPSYEQYF
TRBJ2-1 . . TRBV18 TGTGCCAGCTCGGAAGACAGCTACAATGAGCAGTTCTTC CASSEDSYNEQFF
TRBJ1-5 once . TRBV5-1 TGCGCCAGCAGCTTGGCGCCGGGACCCCGTCAGCCCCAGCATTTT CASSLAPGPRQPQHF
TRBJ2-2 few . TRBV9 TGTGCCAGCCGAAGAGAGGGGTCCGGGGAGCTGTTTTTT CASRREGSGELFF
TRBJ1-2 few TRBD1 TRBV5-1 TGCGCCAGCAGCTTGGGGACAGGGTTGAGTGGCTACACCTTC CASSLGTGLSGYTF
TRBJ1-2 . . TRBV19 TGTGCCAGTAGTATGGTACACGACTATGGCTACACCTTC CASSMVHDYGYTF
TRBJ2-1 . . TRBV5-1 TGCGCCAGCAGCTTGGGGGCAGGACTACTAAATGGCAATGAGCAGTTCTTC CASSLGAGLLNGNEQFF
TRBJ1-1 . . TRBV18 TGTGCCAGCTCACCGGGGGGGAACACTGAAGCTTTCTTT CASSPGGNTEAFF
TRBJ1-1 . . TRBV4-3 TGCGCCAGCAGCCAAGATCTTTCGGGGTCAGCGAACACTGAAGCTTTCTTT CASSQDLSGSANTEAFF
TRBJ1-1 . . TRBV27 TGTGCCAGCAGTAATCAAAAGGCGGGGGGGCTGGGCACTGAAGCTTTCTTT CASSNQKAGGLGTEAFF
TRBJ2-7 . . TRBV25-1 TGTGCCAGCAGTGTCCAGGGGCCGGAGCCTTTAACCTACGAGCAGTACTTC CASSVQGPEPLTYEQYF
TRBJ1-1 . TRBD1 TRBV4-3 TGCGCCAGCAGCCAAGAATGGGGACAGTCTGAAGCTTTCTTT CASSQEWGQSEAFF
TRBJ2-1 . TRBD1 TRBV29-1 TGCAGCGTGCTGGGACAGGGAGTGTCCAATGAGCAGTTCTTC CSVLGQGVSNEQFF
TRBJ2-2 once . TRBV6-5 TGTGCCAGCGAGGCGGGGTCGACTACCGGGGAGCTGTTTTTT CASEAGSTTGELFF
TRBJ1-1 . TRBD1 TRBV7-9 TGTGCCAGCAGCTTCCGGACAGGGGGGAACACTGAAGCTTTCTTT CASSFRTGGNTEAFF
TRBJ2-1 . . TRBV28 TGTGCCAGCAGCCCCCACTACAATGAGCAGTTCTTC CASSPHYNEQFF
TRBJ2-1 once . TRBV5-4 TGTGCCAGCATGGGGTCTGGTGGATGGGGTGAGCAGTTCTTC CASMGSGGWGEQFF
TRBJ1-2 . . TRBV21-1 TGTGCCAGCAGCAAAGTCGACGTAAAGACGGCGAACTATGGCTACACCTTC CASSKVDVKTANYGYTF
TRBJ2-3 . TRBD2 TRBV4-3 TGCGCCAGCAGCCGATGGCAGGCTAGCGGGGGCCTCCCAGATACGCAGTATTTT CASSRWQASGGLPDTQYF
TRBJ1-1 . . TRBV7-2 TGTGCCAGCAGCTTGACGGCTTCTAGGGGCACTGAAGCTTTCTTT CASSLTASRGTEAFF
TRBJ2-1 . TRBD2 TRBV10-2 TGCGCCAGCAGATCTAGCGGGGGGGCCGCCGGTGAGCAGTTCTTC CASRSSGGAAGEQFF
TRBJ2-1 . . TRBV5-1 TGCGCCAGCAGCCTCCCCTCCAATGAGCAGTTCTTC CASSLPSNEQFF
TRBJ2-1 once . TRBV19 TGTGCCAGTAGTATGGGGTTGGGGGGCGCACAGGGCGGGCAGTTCTTC CASSMGLGGAQGGQFF
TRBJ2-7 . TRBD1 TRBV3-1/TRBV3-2 TGTGCCAGCAGCCAACAGGGCTTAACAGGGGACGCCGAGCAGTACTTC CASSQQGLTGDAEQYF
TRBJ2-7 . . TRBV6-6 TGTGCCAGCAGTCCTAAACCGCCAGGGAATCTCCCCTACGAGCAGTACTTC CASSPKPPGNLPYEQYF
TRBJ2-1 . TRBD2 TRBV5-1 TGCGCCAGCAGCTTGGCCCCCTTGACTAGCGGGGGTTACAATGAGCAGTTCTTC CASSLAPLTSGGYNEQFF
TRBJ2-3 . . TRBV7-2 TGTGCCAGCAGCTTAAGGGCTGGCACAGATACGCAGTATTTT CASSLRAGTDTQYF
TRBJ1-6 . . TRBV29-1 TGCAGCGTACGGACAGTTATGGATTCACCCCTCCACTTT CSVRTVMDSPLHF
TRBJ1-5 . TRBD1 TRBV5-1 TGCGCCAGCAGCTTGGGACAGGGTATTAATCAGCCCCAGCATTTT CASSLGQGINQPQHF
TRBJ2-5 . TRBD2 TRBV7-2 TGTGCCAGCAGCTATGCGGGGGGGACCCAAGAGACCCAGTACTTC CASSYAGGTQETQYF
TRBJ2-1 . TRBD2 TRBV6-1 TGTGCCAGCAGTGCCGGGACTAGCGGGGGGGCTCCCTACAATGAGCAGTTCTTC CASSAGTSGGAPYNEQFF
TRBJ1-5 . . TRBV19 TGTGCCAGTAGTCGGCAGGCGGGAGGCAATCAGCCCCAGCATTTT CASSRQAGGNQPQHF
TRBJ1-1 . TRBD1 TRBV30 TGTGCCTGGGGAGGGACAGGGTTTGGCACTGAAGCTTTCTTT CAWGGTGFGTEAFF
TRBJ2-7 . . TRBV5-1 TGCGCCAGCAGCGAGGGAAGCTCCTACGAGCAGTACTTC CASSEGSSYEQYF
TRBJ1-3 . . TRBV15 TGTGCCACCAGCAGAGATCCGGACGGCTCTGGAAACACCATATATTTT CATSRDPDGSGNTIYF
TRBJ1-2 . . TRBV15 TGTGCCACCAGCAGAGATCAGGGAGATATCTATGGCTACACCTTC CATSRDQGDIYGYTF
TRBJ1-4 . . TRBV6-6 TGTGCCAGCAGTTACTCGAACCGGGGGCCGAACCCCGAACTGTTTTTT CASSYSNRGPNPELFF